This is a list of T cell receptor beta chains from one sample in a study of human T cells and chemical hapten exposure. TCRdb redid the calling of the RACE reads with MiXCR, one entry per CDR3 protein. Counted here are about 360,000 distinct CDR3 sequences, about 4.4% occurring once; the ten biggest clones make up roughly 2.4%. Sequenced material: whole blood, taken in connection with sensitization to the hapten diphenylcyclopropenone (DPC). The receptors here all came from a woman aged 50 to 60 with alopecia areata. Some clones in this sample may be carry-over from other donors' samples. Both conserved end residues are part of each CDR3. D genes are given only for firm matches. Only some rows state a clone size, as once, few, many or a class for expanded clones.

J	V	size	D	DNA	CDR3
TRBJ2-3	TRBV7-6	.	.	TGTGCCAGCAGCTCAAGACGGGAGCCTTCCCCAGATACGCAGTATTTT	CASSSRREPSPDTQYF
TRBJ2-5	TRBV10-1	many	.	TGCGCCAGCAGTGAAGGAGGAAAGACCCAGTACTTC	CASSEGGKTQYF
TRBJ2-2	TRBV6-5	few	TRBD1	TGTGCCAGCAGCAGGACAGGGGTCCGAACCGGGGAGCTGTTTTTT	CASSRTGVRTGELFF
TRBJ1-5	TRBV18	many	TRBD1	TGTGCCAGCTCACCGGGGACAGGGCAAGGTCAGCCCCAGCATTTT	CASSPGTGQGQPQHF
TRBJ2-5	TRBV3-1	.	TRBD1	TGTGCCAGCAGCCAAGGGCAGGGGGTCGAGACCCAGTACTTC	CASSQGQGVETQYF
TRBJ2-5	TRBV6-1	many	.	TGTGCCAGCAGTGTTCGACAGGACCAAGAGACCCAGTACTTC	CASSVRQDQETQYF
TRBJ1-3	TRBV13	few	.	TGTGCCAGCACCCCAGGGTCCCCTGGAAACACCATATATTTT	CASTPGSPGNTIYF
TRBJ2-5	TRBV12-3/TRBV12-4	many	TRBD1	TGTGCCAGCAGTCAGGGGGCGGGAGAGACCCAGTACTTC	CASSQGAGETQYF
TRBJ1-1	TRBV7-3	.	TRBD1	TGTGCCAGCAGCTCAAGAGCCGGGACAGGGGACACTGAAGCTTTCTTT	CASSSRAGTGDTEAFF
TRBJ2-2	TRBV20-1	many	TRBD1	TGCAGTGCTCAAACAGGGGTGACGGGGGAGCTGTTTTTT	CSAQTGVTGELFF
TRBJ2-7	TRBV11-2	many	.	TGTGCCAGCAGCCAGGGGGGGCTGGGGTACTTC	CASSQGGLGYF
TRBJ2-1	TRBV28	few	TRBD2	TGTGCCAGCAGCATCGGACAGGGGTCGGGGACTAGCGGGTTGAGCTCCTACAATGAGCAGTTCTTC	CASSIGQGSGTSGLSSYNEQFF
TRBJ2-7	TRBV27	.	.	TGTGCCAGCAGTTGGCAGTTTTCCCGGGACACCCTCGAGCAGTACTTC	CASSWQFSRDTLEQYF
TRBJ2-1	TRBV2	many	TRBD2	TGTGCCAGCAGCCTGGGACTAGGCTCCTACAATGAGCAGTTCTTC	CASSLGLGSYNEQFF
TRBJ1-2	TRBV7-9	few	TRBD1	TGTGCCAGCAGCCGGACAGGGCATGGCTACACCTTC	CASSRTGHGYTF
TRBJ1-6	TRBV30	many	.	TGTGCCTGGAGCCCAAGGCAGGAATCGGCCCTCCACTTT	CAWSPRQESALHF
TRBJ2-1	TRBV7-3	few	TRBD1	TGTGCCAGCAGCTCCTCCGGGACAGGGTTCAGTGAGCAGTTCTTC	CASSSSGTGFSEQFF
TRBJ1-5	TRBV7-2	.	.	TGTGCCAGCAGCTTAGCTAGGACTCAGCCCCAGCATTTT	CASSLARTQPQHF
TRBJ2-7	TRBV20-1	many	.	TGCAGTGCTGCCGGGACATCAATCTACGAGCAGTACTTC	CSAAGTSIYEQYF
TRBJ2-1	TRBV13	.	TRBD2	TGTGCCAGCAGCTTAGGGCCTACTCTAGCGGGAAAGGGGAATGAGCAGTTCTTC	CASSLGPTLAGKGNEQFF
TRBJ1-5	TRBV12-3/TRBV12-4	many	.	TGTGCCAGCAGTTTATGGGGTAACAATCAGCCCCAGCATTTT	CASSLWGNNQPQHF
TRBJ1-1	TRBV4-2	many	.	TGTGCCAGCAGCCAGTCGGGGGCGACACCGAACACTGAAGCTTTCTTT	CASSQSGATPNTEAFF
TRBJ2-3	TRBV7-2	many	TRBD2	TGTGCCAGCAGCCGAGCGGGGGGGGCGCAGTATTTT	CASSRAGGAQYF
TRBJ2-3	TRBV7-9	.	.	TGTGCCAGCAATCCGCACCGGGTAAATACGCAGTATTTT	CASNPHRVNTQYF
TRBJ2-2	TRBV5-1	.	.	TGCGCCAGCAGCTCCCAGGGTGGTTACACCGGGGAGCTGTTTTTT	CASSSQGGYTGELFF
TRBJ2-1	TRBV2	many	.	TGTGCCAGCAGTTTGGGAGGAACTAGGATTTTAAATGAGCAGTTCTTC	CASSLGGTRILNEQFF
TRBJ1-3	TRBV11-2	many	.	TGTGCCAGCAGCCAGACGGGGGTCTCTGGAAACACCATATATTTT	CASSQTGVSGNTIYF
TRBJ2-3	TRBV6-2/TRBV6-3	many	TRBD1	TGTGCCAGCAGTACCCGGACAGGCTACACAGATACGCAGTATTTT	CASSTRTGYTDTQYF
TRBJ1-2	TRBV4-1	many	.	TGCGCCAGCAGGGGGGCGCGGGGCTACACCTTC	CASRGARGYTF
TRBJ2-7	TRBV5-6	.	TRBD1	TGTGCCAGCAGCTGGGGGACAGGGAGCGAGCAGTACTTC	CASSWGTGSEQYF